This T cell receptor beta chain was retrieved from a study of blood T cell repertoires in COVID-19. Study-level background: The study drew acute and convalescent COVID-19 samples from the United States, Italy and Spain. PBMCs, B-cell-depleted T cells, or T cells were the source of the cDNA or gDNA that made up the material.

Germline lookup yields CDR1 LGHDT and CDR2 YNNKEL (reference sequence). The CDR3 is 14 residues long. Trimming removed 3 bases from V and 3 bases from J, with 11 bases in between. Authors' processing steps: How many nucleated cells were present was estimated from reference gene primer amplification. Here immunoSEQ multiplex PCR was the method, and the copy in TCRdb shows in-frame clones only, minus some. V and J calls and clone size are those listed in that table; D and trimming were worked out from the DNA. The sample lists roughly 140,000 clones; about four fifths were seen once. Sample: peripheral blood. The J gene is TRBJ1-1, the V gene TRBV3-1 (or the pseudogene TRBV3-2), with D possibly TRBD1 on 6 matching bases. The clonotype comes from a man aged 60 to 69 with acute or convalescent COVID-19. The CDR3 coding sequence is TGTGCCAGCAGCCACCGGACAGAGTACACTGAAGCTTTCTTT. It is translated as CASSHRTEYTEAFF.